This T cell receptor (beta chain) appears in the sequencing data of a study of blood T cell repertoires in COVID-19. Study overall: Acute-phase and convalescent COVID-19 samples originated in the United States, Italy and Spain. PBMCs, B-cell-depleted T cells, or T cells were the source of the cDNA or gDNA that made up the material.

Per the study methods: Nucleated cell counts were estimated from reference gene primer amplification. Assay: immunoSEQ multiplex PCR; the TCRdb copy retains only in-frame clones and omits some. The V and J calls and clone size are taken from that table; D and trimming were inferred from the DNA. The sample records 60,000 to 85,000 clones, 80% being singletons. This CDR3 spans 16 amino acids. V lost 3 bases to trimming and J lost 13 bases; unmatched junction nucleotides: 17. Germline CDR1 reads SGHAT; CDR2 reads FQNNGV. The receptor was derived from a man in his 70s who had recovered from COVID-19. The sample was peripheral blood. The rearrangement links TRBV11-2 to TRBJ2-4; TRBD1 matches 8 bases. Written as DNA, the CDR3 is TGTGCCAGCAGCTTGGGGGTCGCCGGGACAGGTGTCATGCAGTACTTC. Protein: CASSLGVAGTGVMQYF.